Listed here are 8 T cell receptor beta chains from one sample, sequenced in a study of CD8+ T cells in alopecia areata (dated by TCRdb to about 2018). The library was built by means of the immunoSEQ multiplex PCR assay. For TCR sequencing, RNA was extracted from every sample and reverse transcribed into cDNA to serve as template. In TCRdb, the immuneACCESS table is reduced to in-frame sequences with V and J assigned. These tables do not hold every clone; where another copy was compared, an unresolved V gene accounts for under half, and the others remain unexplained. The sample includes about 190,000 clones, with 55% to 70% observed a single time. Approximately 0.63% of the sample belongs to the ten largest clones. The sample's time point, from its label and the paper: around 29 days on oral tofacitinib. Taken with the paper, the label for treatment or condition translates to: oral pan-JAK inhibitor, 5-10 mg twice daily.

This material consisted of CD4+ T cells sorted from blood, taken at week 4, from a patient treated with tofacitinib. The source is a human donor with alopecia areata.

The CDR3 nucleotides are TGTGCCAGTAGTAGACGACTGCAAGAGACCCAGTACTTC. It is translated as CASSRRLQETQYF. This chain links TRBV19 with TRBJ2-5; D unresolved. V lost 4 bases and J lost 2, with 8 bases in between. The CDR3 consists of 13 residues. CDR1 is LNHDA and CDR2 is SQIVND in the germline V gene (reference sequence).

V gene TRBV30 combines with J gene TRBJ1-5, with D perhaps TRBD1 (5 bases). V was pared by 1 base and J by 5 bases, with 9 bases between. Germline V gene lookup returns CDR1 GTSNPN and CDR2 SVGIG (reference sequence). The length of the CDR3 is 13 residues. Written as DNA, the CDR3 is TGTGCCTGGAGTGCATCGACAGATCAGCCCCAGCATTTT. It specifies CAWSASTDQPQHF.

The chain combines TRBV29-1 with TRBJ1-4; possibly TRBD1 for D (6 bases). V lost 3 bases and J lost 10, with 21 bases in between. Germline CDR1 and CDR2: SQVTM and ANQGSEA. CDR3 length: 15 amino acids. CDR3 in amino acids: CSVESSLGAIRKLFF. The CDR3 DNA reads TGCAGCGTTGAGTCCTCTTTGGGGGCGATTAGAAAACTGTTTTTT.

A few counts support this clone. The chain couples TRBV29-1 to TRBJ2-2; D unresolved. Per the germline V gene, CDR1 is SQVTM and CDR2 is ANQGSEA. Trimming took off 5 bases at V and 3 bases at J, with 4 bases between the two ends. This CDR3 contains 11 residues. The CDR3 DNA is TGCAGCGTTCGGCACACCGGGGAGCTGTTTTTT. Amino acid sequence: CSVRHTGELFF.

This clone occurred a few times. V usage is TRBV18 and J usage is TRBJ1-2, with D hard to call. The V end lost 6 bases, the J end lost 2 bases, and 10 bases lay between the germline ends. Germline V gives CDR1 KGHSH, CDR2 LQKENI. This CDR3 has 13 amino acids. CDR3 in DNA: TGTGCCAGCTCGGAGACGGGAAACTATGGCTACACCTTC. Its translation: CASSETGNYGYTF. The full variable domain, its missing parts supplied by reference TRBV18 and TRBJ1-2, is NAGVMQNPRHLVRRRGQEARLRCSPMKGHSHVYWYRQLPEEGLKFMVYLQKENIIDESGMPKERFSAEFPKEGPSILRIQQVVRGDSAAYFCASSETGNYGYTFGSGTRLTVV.

This clone was seen a handful of times. The chain links TRBV19 to TRBJ2-7, with TRBD1 matching over 9 bases. The germline CDR1 and CDR2 sequences are LNHDA and SQIVND (reference sequence). Losses at the gene ends were 5 bases for V and 5 bases for J; bases not matched to a gene: 13. The CDR3 is 16 amino acids. The CDR3 sequence is CASSARTGTGNNEQYF. DNA of the CDR3: TGTGCCAGTAGTGCCAGAACCGGGACAGGGAACAACGAGCAGTACTTC.

This chain links TRBV25-1 with TRBJ2-7; tentative D call: TRBD2 (6 bases). Germline CDR1 MGHDK, CDR2 SYGVNS. Trimming removed 6 bases at V and 4 bases at J, with 16 bases between. CDR3 length equals 14 residues. The CDR3 region is CASSGWGSGYEQYF. CDR3 DNA: TGTGCCAGCAGCGGTTGGGGGAGCGGGTACGAGCAGTACTTC.

V and J are TRBV29-1 and TRBJ1-1; D is uncertain. Trimming shortened V by 4 bases and J by 4 bases, and 16 bases separated the two germline ends. Germline V gene data show CDR1 as SQVTM and CDR2 as ANQGSEA. The CDR3 spans 14 residues. The CDR3: CSVVPVALGTEAFF. CDR3 sequence (DNA): TGCAGCGTTGTTCCGGTGGCCCTAGGCACTGAAGCTTTCTTT.